Listed here are 23 T cell receptor beta chains from one sample, sequenced in a study of siplizumab effects on memory and regulatory T cells (dated by TCRdb to the late 2010s). The library relied on the immunoSEQ multiplex PCR assay. TCRdb retrieved this table from immuneACCESS and kept in-frame rearrangements only. Not all clones are present; in checked studies, unresolved V genes account for under half, and no reason is known for the remainder. Across this sample there are 98,000 or so clones, with more than 85% seen only once. In total, the top ten clones hold 0.62% of the sample. Material: Tregs sorted from blood. These receptors came from a human donor in good health.

The rearrangement joins TRBV10-3 to TRBJ2-6; no definite D call. Germline values: CDR1 ENHRY, CDR2 SYGVKD. This CDR3 is built from 14 residues. V lost 9 bases and J 0 bases, leaving 9 bases between the germline ends. CDR3: CAIPKSSGANVLTF. The DNA of the CDR3 is TGTGCCATTCCCAAGTCCTCTGGGGCCAACGTCCTGACTTTC.

This CDR3 reads CASSGGRAGNQPQHF. The CDR3 nucleotides are TGTGCCAGCTCCGGGGGGAGGGCTGGGAATCAGCCCCAGCATTTT. The chain employs TRBV18 and TRBJ1-5; tentatively, D is TRBD1 (5 bases). Germline CDR1 KGHSH, CDR2 LQKENI. V was trimmed by 6 bases and J by 4 bases, leaving 16 bases between them. The CDR3 totals 15 residues.

A single count supports this clone. The chain has TRBV4-1 and TRBJ2-5; TRBD1 agrees at 10 bases. V was pared by 3 bases and J by 4 bases, with 5 bases of the junction left unmatched. Per germline, CDR1 MGHRA and CDR2 YSYEKL. The CDR3 spans 15 residues. CDR3 in DNA: TGCGCCAGCAGCCAGCCGGGACAGGGGAGAGAGACCCAGTACTTC. Translation: CASSQPGQGRETQYF.

The CDR3 reads CASSHRGGTGNTIYF. CDR3 DNA: TGTGCCAGCAGCCATCGGGGAGGGACTGGAAACACCATATATTTT. This rearrangement joins TRBV14 to TRBJ1-3, with unresolved D. Trimming stripped 3 bases from V and 2 bases from J, with 11 bases between. The CDR3 sequence is 15 residues long. Looked up from germline, CDR1 is SGHDN and CDR2 is FVKESK.

The chain is built from TRBV5-1 and TRBJ2-3, with D tentatively TRBD2 (5 bases). This CDR3 is 13 amino acids long. V shed 6 bases and J shed 1 base, with 9 bases lying between them. Germline values: CDR1 SGHRS, CDR2 YFSETQ. The CDR3 bases are TGCGCCAGCAACGGCGGGCGCACAGATACGCAGTATTTT. Residues: CASNGGRTDTQYF.

The chain has TRBV2 and TRBJ1-3; no clear D. The CDR3 has 15 residues. V dropped 6 bases and J dropped 1 base, with 13 bases sitting between them. Germline V gene lookup returns CDR1 SNHLY and CDR2 FYNNEI. CDR3 sequence reads: CASRENMISGNTIYF. CDR3 bases: TGTGCCAGCAGGGAAAACATGATTTCTGGAAACACCATATATTTT.

The rearrangement uses TRBV27 and TRBJ2-6; D is uncertain. V was clipped by 1 base and J by 2 bases, with 6 bases between them. The CDR3 extends over 15 amino acids. Germline V gene lookup returns CDR1 MNHEY and CDR2 SMNVEV (reference sequence). The DNA of the CDR3 is TGTGCCAGCAGTTTATATTGGGCTGGGGCCAACGTCCTGACTTTC. It encodes CASSLYWAGANVLTF.

The chain couples TRBV11-1 to TRBJ1-2, with D perhaps matching TRBD1 (6 bases). Trimming took 2 bases from V and 8 from J, leaving 18 bases between them. The CDR3 runs 15 residues. The germline V gene encodes CDR1 SGHAT and CDR2 FQDESV (reference sequence). This chain's CDR3 is CASSLTGFKWEGYTF. In nucleotides, the CDR3 is TGTGCCAGCAGCTTAACAGGGTTTAAATGGGAGGGCTACACCTTC.

The chain carries TRBV4-1 and TRBJ1-2; 10 bases map to TRBD1. Trimming took 0 bases from V and 2 from J; bases not matched to a gene: 12. Germline loops: CDR1 MGHRA, CDR2 YSYEKL. The CDR3 contains 19 residues. The DNA of the CDR3 is TGCGCCAGCAGCCAAGATCCCCGCGGGACAGGGGCTCGAAACTATGGCTACACCTTC. It translates to CASSQDPRGTGARNYGYTF.

This chain connects TRBV11-2 to TRBJ2-1; 12 nucleotides line up with TRBD2. This CDR3 has 15 residues. From germline, CDR1 is SGHAT and CDR2 FQNNGV. The V segment lost 4 bases and the J segment 8 bases; nucleotides outside the gene matches: 6. In DNA form, the CDR3 reads TGTGCCAGCAGCTACCTAGCGGGGGGGGGCCATGAGCAGTTCTTC. Translated, it gives CASSYLAGGGHEQFF.

V gene TRBV27 combines with J gene TRBJ1-1; D call uncertain. The germline gives CDR1 MNHEY, CDR2 SMNVEV (reference sequence). The CDR3 has 20 residues. V was cut by 1 base and J by 7 bases, with 31 bases left in between. CDR3 in DNA: TGTGCCAGCAGTTTATACCCACCCTTTGTTGGCAGCCAAGACGTGCGTGAAGCTTTCTTT. This translates into CASSLYPPFVGSQDVREAFF.

The V call is TRBV29-1, the J call TRBJ1-1; maybe TRBD1 (6 bases). This CDR3 is 12 amino acids long. V was shortened by 2 bases and J by 5 bases, with 9 bases between the two germline ends. Germline CDR1 reads SQVTM; CDR2 reads ANQGSEA. Here the CDR3 reads CSVEIRGTEAFF. The CDR3 coding sequence is TGCAGCGTTGAAATAAGGGGGACTGAAGCTTTCTTT.

This chain uses TRBV19 with TRBJ1-3; no firm D call. Trimming removed 3 bases from V and 0 bases from J, with 15 bases in between. The CDR3 totals 17 residues. The germline CDR1 and CDR2 sequences are LNHDA and SQIVND (reference sequence). The CDR3, as DNA: TGTGCCAGTAGTATCGTGGCAGGCGCCAGCTCTGGAAACACCATATATTTT. It encodes CASSIVAGASSGNTIYF.

The chain recombines TRBV10-2 with TRBJ2-7, with a weak D call TRBD2 (6 bases). V lost 8 bases, J lost 2 bases, and 10 bases lay in between. Germline V lookup: CDR1 WSHSY, CDR2 SAAADI. This CDR3 region has 12 residues. CDR3 sequence: CASRDLTYEQYF. In DNA form, the CDR3 reads TGCGCCAGCCGGGACTTAACCTACGAGCAGTACTTC.

The chain links TRBV2 to TRBJ1-4; 10 nucleotides line up with TRBD1. Germline CDR1 reads SNHLY; CDR2 reads FYNNEI. CDR3 length equals 17 residues. V trimming: 6 bases; J trimming: 8 bases; junction bases outside the gene matches: 15. CDR3 residues: CASSEKHPGQGREKLFF. The DNA of the CDR3 is TGTGCCAGCAGCGAGAAACACCCGGGACAGGGGCGGGAAAAACTGTTTTTT.

This CDR3 reads CASSTAPRTPGDSGEQYF. The CDR3, as DNA: TGTGCCAGTAGTACGGCCCCGAGGACTCCCGGAGACTCGGGGGAGCAGTACTTC. This chain connects TRBV19 to TRBJ2-7, with a possible D match to TRBD2 (5 bases). V lost 4 bases and J 7 bases, leaving 29 bases between the germline ends. The germline V gene has CDR1 LNHDA and CDR2 SQIVND (reference sequence). This CDR3 is 18 amino acids long.

This chain connects TRBV4-1 to TRBJ1-5; 9 nucleotides align to TRBD1. This CDR3 comprises 16 residues. The germline CDR1 and CDR2 sequences are MGHRA and YSYEKL. Unmatched junction bases numbered 6, after V lost 4 bases and J lost 2 bases. CDR3 DNA: TGCGCCAGCAGCCCGAGGGACAGGGTCGGCAATCAGCCCCAGCATTTT. This gives the protein CASSPRDRVGNQPQHF.

The V gene is TRBV18, the J gene TRBJ2-7; TRBD1 aligns across 9 bases. After removal of 1 base from V and 3 bases from J, the junction contained 7 bases not matched to a gene. CDR1 KGHSH and CDR2 LQKENI come from the germline V gene. This CDR3 contains 16 residues. The CDR3 coding sequence is TGTGCCAGCTCACCACTCGCGACAGGGGGAAGCTACGAGCAGTACTTC. This codes for CASSPLATGGSYEQYF. The complete variable domain, with remaining parts taken from reference TRBV18 and TRBJ2-7, reads NAGVMQNPRHLVRRRGQEARLRCSPMKGHSHVYWYRQLPEEGLKFMVYLQKENIIDESGMPKERFSAEFPKEGPSILRIQQVVRGDSAAYFCASSPLATGGSYEQYFGPGTRLTVT.

This clone came up once. The chain recombines TRBV6-1 with TRBJ1-4; D is possibly TRBD1 (5 bases). V shed 7 bases and J shed 8 bases, with 8 bases lying between them. Germline V gives CDR1 MNHNS, CDR2 SASEGT. The CDR3 spans 11 residues. The CDR3 is CASKGPEKLFF. CDR3 nucleotide sequence: TGTGCCAGCAAGGGACCGGAAAAACTGTTTTTT.

The CDR3 loop is CASSPIYGYTF. The CDR3 region has the DNA TGTGCCAGCAGCCCCATTTATGGCTACACCTTC. V usage is TRBV6-6 and J usage is TRBJ1-2; the D is unclear. Germline CDR1 MNHNY, CDR2 SVGAGI (reference sequence). CDR3 length equals 11 residues. Trimming removed 6 bases from V and 5 bases from J, with 7 bases in between.

The V gene is TRBV6-5, the J gene TRBJ2-7; a possible D gene is TRBD2 (6 bases). CDR1 MNHEY and CDR2 SVGAGI come from the germline V gene. This CDR3 is 13 amino acids long. The V and J ends lost 5 bases and 6 bases respectively, with 14 bases between them. The CDR3 here is CASSRGKMGEQYF. The DNA for the CDR3 is TGTGCCAGCAGTCGCGGGAAGATGGGCGAGCAGTACTTC.

Only one count was recorded for this clone. The V and J genes are TRBV5-1 and TRBJ2-7; 13 nucleotides agree with TRBD2. The V and J ends lost 4 bases and 2 bases, in that order; junction bases with no gene match: 6. CDR3 size: 16 residues. Per the germline V gene, CDR1 is SGHRS and CDR2 is YFSETQ. The CDR3 loop reads CASSLPGLAGAYEQYF. CDR3 in DNA: TGCGCCAGCAGCCTTCCCGGACTAGCGGGGGCCTACGAGCAGTACTTC.

Note on this clone: The same CDR3 arises from other DNA sequences in this sample as well. The V call is TRBV18, the J call TRBJ1-1; 7 bases line up with TRBD1. Per germline, CDR1 KGHSH and CDR2 LQKENI. This CDR3 spans 14 amino acids. Losses at the gene ends were 2 bases for V and 0 bases for J; bases not matched to a gene: 0. This CDR3 reads CASSPGQVNTEAFF. CDR3 sequence (DNA): TGTGCCAGCTCACCAGGACAGGTGAACACTGAAGCTTTCTTT.